This T cell receptor (beta chain) is from a study of T cells in Graves' hyperthyroidism and ophthalmopathy. Diagnostic assessment was based on clinical symptoms, serum thyroxine and TRAb, thyroid ultrasound and orbital computed tomography. Findings and caveats of the study: Ophthalmopathy was model-predicted a median about 6 months pre-onset.

The CDR3 length is 18 residues. The V segment lost 2 bases and the J segment 0 bases; nucleotides outside the gene matches: 6. Germline values: CDR1 SEHNR, CDR2 FQNEAQ (reference sequence). TCR beta CDR3 regions were amplified from RNA. The TCR CDR3 was amplified in a first-round RT-PCR using the HTBI primer set. TCRdb passed the multiplex PCR reads through MiXCR, listing each CDR3 protein once. Here the sample spans roughly 400,000 distinct CDR3 sequences, about 15% being singletons. A note on this clonotype: The target antigen is unknown.

Material for sequencing was blood. The genes are TRBV7-9 and TRBJ2-1, with 11 bases lining up with TRBD2. The clonotype originates from a woman in her late teens or twenties with Graves' hyperthyroidism that later progressed to Graves' ophthalmopathy. DNA of the CDR3: TGTGCCAGCAGCTTACCGACTAGCGGGGTCAGCTCCTACAATGAGCAGTTCTTC. Translating it yields CASSLPTSGVSSYNEQFF.